This T cell receptor (beta chain) emerged from a study of PD-1 blockade in classical Hodgkin lymphoma. Overall study context: Patients got intravenous nivolumab 3 mg/kg every 2 weeks. Notes on the study in general: Compared with healthy donors, newly diagnosed patients reportedly showed lower baseline TCR diversity.

Assay used: immunoSEQ multiplex PCR; TCRdb lists only in-frame clones, some missing. The repertoire consists of about 150,000 clones, with approximately 81% occurring once and the leading ten covering about 9.2%. The V and J ends lost 0 bases and 3 bases respectively, with 16 bases between them. This CDR3 region has 16 residues. Germline loops: CDR1 SGHTS, CDR2 YDEGEE. Remarks on this clone: Its target is not known.

Exposure to brentuximab vedotin varied, and each patient had relapsed following autologous stem cell transplantation. The receptor's source is a human donor with classical Hodgkin lymphoma. The sequencing used peripheral blood mononuclear cells (PBMCs), collected before the second cycle of nivolumab. This rearrangement joins TRBV5-8 to TRBJ2-7; D call uncertain. The CDR3 loop reads CASSLGHRNSLYEQYF. In nucleotides, the CDR3 is TGTGCCAGCAGCTTGGGGCATCGCAACTCTCTCTACGAGCAGTACTTC.